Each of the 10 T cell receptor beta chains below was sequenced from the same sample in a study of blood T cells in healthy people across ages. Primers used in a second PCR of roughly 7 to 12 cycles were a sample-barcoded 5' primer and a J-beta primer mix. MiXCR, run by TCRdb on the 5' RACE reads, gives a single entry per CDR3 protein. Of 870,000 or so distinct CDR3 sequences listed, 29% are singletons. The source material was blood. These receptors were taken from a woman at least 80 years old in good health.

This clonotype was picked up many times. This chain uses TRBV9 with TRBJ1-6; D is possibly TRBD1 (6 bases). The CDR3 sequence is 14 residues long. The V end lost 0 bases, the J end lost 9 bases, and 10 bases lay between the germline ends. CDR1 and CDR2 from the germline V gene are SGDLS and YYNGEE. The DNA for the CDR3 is TGTGCCAGCAGCGTAGGGACAGAGTCTTCACCCCTCCACTTT. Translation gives CASSVGTESSPLHF.

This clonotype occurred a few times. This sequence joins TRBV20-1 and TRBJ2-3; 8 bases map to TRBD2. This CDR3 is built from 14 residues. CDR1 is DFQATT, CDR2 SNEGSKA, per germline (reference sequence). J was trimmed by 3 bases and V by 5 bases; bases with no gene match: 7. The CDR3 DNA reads TGCAGTGCTCCACTCCGGGGGGGGACAGATACGCAGTATTTT. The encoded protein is CSAPLRGGTDTQYF.

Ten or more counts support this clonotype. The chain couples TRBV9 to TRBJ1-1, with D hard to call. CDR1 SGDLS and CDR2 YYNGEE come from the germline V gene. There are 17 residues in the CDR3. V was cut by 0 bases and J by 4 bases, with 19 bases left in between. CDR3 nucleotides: TGTGCCAGCAGCGTAGTGCCCCGATCTGGGATCGGCACTGAAGCTTTCTTT. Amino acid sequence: CASSVVPRSGIGTEAFF.

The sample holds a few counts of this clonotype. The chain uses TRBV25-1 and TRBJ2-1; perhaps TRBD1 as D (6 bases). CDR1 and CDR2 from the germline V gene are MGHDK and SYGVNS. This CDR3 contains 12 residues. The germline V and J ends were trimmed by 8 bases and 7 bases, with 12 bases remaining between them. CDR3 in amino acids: CASALGANEQFF. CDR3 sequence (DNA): TGTGCCAGCGCCTTGGGGGCAAATGAGCAGTTCTTC.

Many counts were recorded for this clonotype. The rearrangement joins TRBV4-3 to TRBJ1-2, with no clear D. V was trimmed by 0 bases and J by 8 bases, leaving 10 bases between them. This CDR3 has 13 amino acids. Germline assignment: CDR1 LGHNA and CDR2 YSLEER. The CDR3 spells CASSQDLVRGYTF. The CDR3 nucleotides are TGCGCCAGCAGCCAAGATTTGGTGCGGGGCTACACCTTC.

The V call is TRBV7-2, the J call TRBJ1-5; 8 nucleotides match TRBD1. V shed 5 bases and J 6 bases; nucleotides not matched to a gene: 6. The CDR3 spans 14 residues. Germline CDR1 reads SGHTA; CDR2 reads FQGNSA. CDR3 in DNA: TGTGCCAGCAGCATACAGGGGGGGGGTCAGCCCCAGCATTTT. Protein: CASSIQGGGQPQHF.

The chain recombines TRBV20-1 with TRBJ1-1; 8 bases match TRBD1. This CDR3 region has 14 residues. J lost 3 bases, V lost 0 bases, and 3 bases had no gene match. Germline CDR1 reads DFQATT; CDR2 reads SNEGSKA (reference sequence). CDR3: CSARDQGAHTEAFF. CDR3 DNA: TGCAGTGCTAGAGATCAGGGGGCGCACACTGAAGCTTTCTTT.

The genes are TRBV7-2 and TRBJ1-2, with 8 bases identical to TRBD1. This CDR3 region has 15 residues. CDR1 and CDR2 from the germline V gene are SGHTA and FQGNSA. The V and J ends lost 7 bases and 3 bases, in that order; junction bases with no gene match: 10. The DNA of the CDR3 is TGTGCCAGCACTGCAGTCGGGACAGGTTACTATGGCTACACCTTC. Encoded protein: CASTAVGTGYYGYTF. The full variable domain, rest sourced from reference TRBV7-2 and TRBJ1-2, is GAGVSQSPSNKVTEKGKDVELRCDPISGHTALYWYRQSLGQGLEFLIYFQGNSAPDKSGLPSDRFSAERTGGSVSTLTIQRTQQEDSAVYLCASTAVGTGYYGYTFGSGTRLTVV.

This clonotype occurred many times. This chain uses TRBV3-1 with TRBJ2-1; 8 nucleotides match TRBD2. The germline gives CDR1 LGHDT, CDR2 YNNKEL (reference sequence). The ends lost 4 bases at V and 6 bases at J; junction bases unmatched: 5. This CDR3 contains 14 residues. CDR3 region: CASSLGGAGNEQFF. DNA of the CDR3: TGTGCCAGCAGCCTCGGGGGGGCCGGCAATGAGCAGTTCTTC.

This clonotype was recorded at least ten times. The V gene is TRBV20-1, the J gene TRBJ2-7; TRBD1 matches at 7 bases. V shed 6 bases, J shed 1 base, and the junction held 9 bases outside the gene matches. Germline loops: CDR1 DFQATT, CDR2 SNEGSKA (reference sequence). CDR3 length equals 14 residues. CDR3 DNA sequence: TGCAGTGCGGGACGACAGGGTGGTTCCTACGAGCAGTACTTC. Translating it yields CSAGRQGGSYEQYF.